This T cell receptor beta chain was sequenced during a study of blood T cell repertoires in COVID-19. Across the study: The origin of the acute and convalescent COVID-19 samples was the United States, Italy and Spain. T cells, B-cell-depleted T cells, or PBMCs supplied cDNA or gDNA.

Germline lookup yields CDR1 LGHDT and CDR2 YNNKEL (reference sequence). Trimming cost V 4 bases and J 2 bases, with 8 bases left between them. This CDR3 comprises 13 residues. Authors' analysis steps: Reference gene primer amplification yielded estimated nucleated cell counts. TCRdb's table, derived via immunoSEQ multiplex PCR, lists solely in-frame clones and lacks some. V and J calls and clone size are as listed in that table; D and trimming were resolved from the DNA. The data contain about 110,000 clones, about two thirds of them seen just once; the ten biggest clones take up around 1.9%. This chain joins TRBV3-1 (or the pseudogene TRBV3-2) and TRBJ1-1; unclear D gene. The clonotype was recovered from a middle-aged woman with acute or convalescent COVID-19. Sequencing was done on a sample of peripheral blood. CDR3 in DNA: TGTGCCAGCAGCCGAAACAAAAACACTGAAGCTTTCTTT. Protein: CASSRNKNTEAFF.